Below are 7 T cell receptor beta chains sequenced from a single sample in a study of post-analysis software for immune sequencing data. Study-wide results and caveats: Elevated frequency relative to controls characterized roughly five TRBV segments in patients, TRBV5-6, TRBV5-1 and TRBV20-1 among them.

TCR beta cDNA libraries included unique molecular identifiers. TCRdb itself ran the PCR reads through MiXCR, one entry per CDR3 protein. The sample contains roughly 410,000 distinct CDR3 sequences, around a third of which appear only once. Which antigens these TCRs recognize remains unknown. The specimen sequenced was blood. Receptor source: a girl between 5 and 17 years old with multiple sclerosis.

This clonotype was seen just once. The V and J genes are TRBV5-1 and TRBJ2-5, with 11 bases matching TRBD2. The CDR3 runs to 16 residues. Germline V CDR1 and CDR2: SGHRS, YFSETQ. J was trimmed by 5 bases and V by 1 base; bases with no gene match: 7. CDR3 DNA: TGCGCCAGCAGCTTGAGTAGCGGGGGGGCCTACGAGACCCAGTACTTC. Its protein product is CASSLSSGGAYETQYF.

This clonotype was counted a few times. The chain recombines TRBV5-1 with TRBJ2-1; TRBD1 aligns across 10 bases. The ends lost 4 bases at V and 7 bases at J; junction bases unmatched: 8. Germline V CDR1 and CDR2: SGHRS, YFSETQ. The CDR3 extends over 15 amino acids. The CDR3 DNA is TGCGCCAGCAGCGAAGGGACAGGGGAATTTAATGAGCAGTTCTTC. The encoded protein is CASSEGTGEFNEQFF.

V and J are TRBV2 and TRBJ2-1; unclear D gene. The CDR3 extends over 14 amino acids. CDR1 is SNHLY and CDR2 is FYNNEI in the germline V gene. The germline V and J ends were trimmed by 4 bases and 5 bases, with 12 bases remaining between them. CDR3 coding DNA: TGTGCCAGCAGTGGGGCGGAGTTGAACAATGAGCAGTTCTTC. The encoded protein is CASSGAELNNEQFF.

This clonotype showed up just a few times. The chain is built from TRBV15 and TRBJ2-6, with D tentatively TRBD2 (5 bases). The CDR3 covers 16 residues. The V gene lost 1 base and the J gene lost 3 bases, with 10 bases spanning the gap. CDR1 and CDR2 from the germline V gene are LNHNV and YYDKDF (reference sequence). The CDR3 DNA reads as TGTGCCACCAGCAGAGGCAGGAGGTTTGGGGCCAACGTCCTGACTTTC. Its protein is CATSRGRRFGANVLTF.

This clonotype turned up a few times. The rearrangement uses TRBV12-3 or TRBV12-4 and TRBJ2-6; D unclear. The V and J ends lost 2 bases and 2 bases respectively, with 7 bases between them. This CDR3 has 15 residues. The CDR3 sequence is CASSLRVAGANVLTF. CDR3 nucleotide sequence: TGTGCCAGCAGTTTACGGGTCGCTGGGGCCAACGTCCTGACTTTC.

The J gene is TRBJ2-7, the V gene TRBV20-1; D uncertain. The end of the DNA is better explained by TRBJ2-5, so the J call may be wrong. The CDR3 sequence is 11 residues long. Germline CDR1 and CDR2: DFQATT and SNEGSKA (reference sequence). The chain's CDR3 is CSASLPETQYF. In DNA form, the CDR3 reads TGCAGTGCTAGTCTCCCAGAGACCCAGTACTTC.

This clonotype came up a few times. The chain links TRBV27 to TRBJ2-1; no reliable D call. Trimming removed 5 bases at V and 0 bases at J, with 5 bases between. The CDR3 length is 13 residues. CDR1 and CDR2 (germline): MNHEY, SMNVEV (reference sequence). Here the CDR3 reads CASSHVSYNEQFF. The CDR3, as DNA: TGTGCCAGCAGTCACGTCTCCTACAATGAGCAGTTCTTC.